The 2 T cell receptor beta chains listed next were all sequenced from one sample in a study of T-cell memory formation after mild COVID-19. TCRdb recomputed calls from the 5' RACE reads with MiXCR, one row per CDR3 protein. The table lists 450,000 or so distinct CDR3 sequences, approximately 20% of them singletons, with 7.5% to 9.5% in the top ten. The source material was PBMCs or a T cell subset sorted from them (not recorded which). The source is an adult woman who had mild COVID-19 (a few samples of this study predate the infection). Cell type and time point are not known.

The V call is TRBV5-1, the J call TRBJ2-7; 7 positions match TRBD1. The CDR3 runs to 17 residues. The germline V gene has CDR1 SGHRS and CDR2 YFSETQ. The V and J ends lost 0 bases and 3 bases, in that order; junction bases with no gene match: 12. The CDR3 spells CASSLAGNRGIGYEQYF. The CDR3 DNA follows: TGCGCCAGCAGCTTGGCCGGGAACAGGGGAATCGGCTACGAGCAGTACTTC.

The rearrangement joins TRBV5-4 to TRBJ2-7, with 7 bases that match TRBD2. The germline V gene has CDR1 SGHNT and CDR2 YYREEE (reference sequence). The J segment lost 6 bases and the V segment lost 0 bases, leaving 9 bases of the junction unmatched. The CDR3 sequence is 15 residues long. CDR3 bases: TGTGCCAGCAGCTTGGTCGGGGGAGGGCCTCTCGAGCAGTACTTC. Protein sequence: CASSLVGGGPLEQYF.